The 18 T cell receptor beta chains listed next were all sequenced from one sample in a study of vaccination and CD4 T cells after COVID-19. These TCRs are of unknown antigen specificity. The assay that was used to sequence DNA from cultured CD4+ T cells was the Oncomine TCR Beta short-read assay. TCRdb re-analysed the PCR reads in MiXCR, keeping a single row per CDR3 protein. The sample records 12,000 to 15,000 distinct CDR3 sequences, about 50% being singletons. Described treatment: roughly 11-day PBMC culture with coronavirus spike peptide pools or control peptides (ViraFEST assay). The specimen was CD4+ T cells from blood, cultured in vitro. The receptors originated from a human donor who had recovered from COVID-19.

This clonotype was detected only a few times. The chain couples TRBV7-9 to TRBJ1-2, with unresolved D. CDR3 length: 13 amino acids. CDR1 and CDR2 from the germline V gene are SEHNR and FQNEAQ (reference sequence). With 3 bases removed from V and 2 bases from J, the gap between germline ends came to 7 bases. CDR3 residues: CASSFGTNYGYTF. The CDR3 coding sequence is TGTGCCAGCAGCTTCGGAACCAACTATGGCTACACCTTC.

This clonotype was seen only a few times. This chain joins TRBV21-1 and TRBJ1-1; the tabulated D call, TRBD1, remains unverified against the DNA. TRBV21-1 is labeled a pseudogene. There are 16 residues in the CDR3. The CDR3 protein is CASSKGGTGDNTEAFF. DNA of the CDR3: TGTGCCAGCAGCAAAGGGGGGACAGGAGACAACACTGAAGCTTTCTTT.

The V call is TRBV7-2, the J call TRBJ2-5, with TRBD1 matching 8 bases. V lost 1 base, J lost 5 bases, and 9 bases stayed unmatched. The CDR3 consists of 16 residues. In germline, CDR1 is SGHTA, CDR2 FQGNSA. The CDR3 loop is CASSLGRHRGDETQYF. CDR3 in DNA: TGTGCCAGCAGCTTAGGCCGGCACAGGGGGGACGAGACCCAGTACTTC.

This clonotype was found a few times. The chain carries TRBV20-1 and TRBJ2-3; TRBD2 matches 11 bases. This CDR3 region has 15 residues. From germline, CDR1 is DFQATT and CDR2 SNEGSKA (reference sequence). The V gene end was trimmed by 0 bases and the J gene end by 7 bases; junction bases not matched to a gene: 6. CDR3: CSARDSSGGGYTQYF. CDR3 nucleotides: TGCAGTGCTAGAGATAGTAGCGGGGGGGGATATACGCAGTATTTT.

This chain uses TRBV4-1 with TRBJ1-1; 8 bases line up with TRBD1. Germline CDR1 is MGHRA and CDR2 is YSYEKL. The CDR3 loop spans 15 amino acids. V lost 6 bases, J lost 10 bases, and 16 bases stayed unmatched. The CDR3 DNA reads TGCGCCAGCAGTAGTTTTCTGACAGGGGACGTAGGAGCTTTCTTT. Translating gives CASSSFLTGDVGAFF.

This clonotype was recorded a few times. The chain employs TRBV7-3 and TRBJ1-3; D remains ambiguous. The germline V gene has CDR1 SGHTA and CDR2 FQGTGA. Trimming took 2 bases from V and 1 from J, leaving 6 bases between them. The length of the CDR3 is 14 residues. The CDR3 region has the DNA TGTGCCAGCAGCTTAGGGCAATCTGGAAACACCATATATTTT. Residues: CASSLGQSGNTIYF.

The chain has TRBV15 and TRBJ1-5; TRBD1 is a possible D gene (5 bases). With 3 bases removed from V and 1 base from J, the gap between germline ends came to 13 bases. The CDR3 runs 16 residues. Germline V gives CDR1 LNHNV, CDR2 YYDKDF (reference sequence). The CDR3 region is CATSRERQRSNQPQHF. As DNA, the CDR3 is TGTGCCACCAGCAGGGAAAGACAGAGGAGCAATCAGCCCCAGCATTTT.

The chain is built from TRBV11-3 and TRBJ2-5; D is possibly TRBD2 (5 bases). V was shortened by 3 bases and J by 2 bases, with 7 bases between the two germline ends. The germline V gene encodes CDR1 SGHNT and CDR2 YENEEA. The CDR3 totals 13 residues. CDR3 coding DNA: TGTGCCAGCAGCTTCGAGGGACAAGAGACCCAGTACTTC. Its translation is CASSFEGQETQYF.

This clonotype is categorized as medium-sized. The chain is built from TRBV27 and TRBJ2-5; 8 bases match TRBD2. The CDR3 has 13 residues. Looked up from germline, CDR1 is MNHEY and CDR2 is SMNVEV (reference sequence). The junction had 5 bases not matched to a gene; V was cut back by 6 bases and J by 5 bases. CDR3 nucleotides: TGTGCCAGCAGCCAGCGGGAGAGGGAGACCCAGTACTTC. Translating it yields CASSQRERETQYF.

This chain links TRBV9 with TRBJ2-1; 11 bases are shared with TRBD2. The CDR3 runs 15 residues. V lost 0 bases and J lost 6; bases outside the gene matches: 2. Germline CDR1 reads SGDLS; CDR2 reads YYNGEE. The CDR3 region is CASSVVLAGVNEQFF. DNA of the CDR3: TGTGCCAGCAGCGTAGTACTAGCGGGGGTCAATGAGCAGTTCTTC.

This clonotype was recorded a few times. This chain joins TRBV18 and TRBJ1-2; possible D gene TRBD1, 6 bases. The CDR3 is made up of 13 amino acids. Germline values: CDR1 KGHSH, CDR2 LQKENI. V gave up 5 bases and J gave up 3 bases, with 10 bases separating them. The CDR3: CASSDGGDYGYTF. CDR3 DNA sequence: TGTGCCAGCTCAGATGGGGGCGACTATGGCTACACCTTC.

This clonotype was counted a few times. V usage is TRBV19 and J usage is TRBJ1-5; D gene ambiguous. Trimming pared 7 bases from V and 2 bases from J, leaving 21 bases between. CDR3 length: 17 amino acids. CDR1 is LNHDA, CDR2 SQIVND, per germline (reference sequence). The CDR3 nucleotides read TGTGCCAGTAACTTGATGGGATCGGGCGCAGGCAATCAGCCCCAGCATTTT. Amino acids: CASNLMGSGAGNQPQHF.

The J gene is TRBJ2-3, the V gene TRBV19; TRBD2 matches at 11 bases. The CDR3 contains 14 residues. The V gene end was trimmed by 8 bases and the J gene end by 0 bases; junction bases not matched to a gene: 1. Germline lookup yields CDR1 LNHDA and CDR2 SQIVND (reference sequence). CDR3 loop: CASGLAGSTDTQYF. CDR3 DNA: TGTGCCAGTGGACTAGCGGGTAGCACAGATACGCAGTATTTT.

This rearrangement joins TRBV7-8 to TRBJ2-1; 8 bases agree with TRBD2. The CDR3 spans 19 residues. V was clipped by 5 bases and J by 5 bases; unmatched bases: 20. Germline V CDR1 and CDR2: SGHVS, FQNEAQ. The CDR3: CASSIRRGGMTSRDNEQFF. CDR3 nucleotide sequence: TGTGCCAGCAGCATCCGTCGGGGGGGTATGACTAGCCGCGACAATGAGCAGTTCTTC. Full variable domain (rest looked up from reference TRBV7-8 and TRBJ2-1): GAGVSQSPRYKVAKRGQDVALRCDPISGHVSLFWYQQALGQGPEFLTYFQNEAQLDKSGLPSDRFFAERPEGSVSTLKIQRTQQEDSAVYLCASSIRRGGMTSRDNEQFFGPGTRLTVL.

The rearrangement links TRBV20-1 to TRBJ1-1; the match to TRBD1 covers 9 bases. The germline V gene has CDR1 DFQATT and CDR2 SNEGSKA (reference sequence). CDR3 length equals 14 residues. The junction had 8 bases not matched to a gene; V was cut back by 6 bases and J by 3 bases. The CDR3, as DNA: TGCAGTGCCCCGGAACAGGGGGCAGACACTGAAGCTTTCTTT. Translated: CSAPEQGADTEAFF.

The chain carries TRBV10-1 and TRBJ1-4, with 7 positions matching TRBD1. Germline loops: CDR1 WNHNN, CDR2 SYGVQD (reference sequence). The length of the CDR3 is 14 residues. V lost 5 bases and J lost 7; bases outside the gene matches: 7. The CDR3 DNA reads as TGCGCCAGCAGTATCGACAGGGACAGTGAAAAACTGTTTTTT. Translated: CASSIDRDSEKLFF.

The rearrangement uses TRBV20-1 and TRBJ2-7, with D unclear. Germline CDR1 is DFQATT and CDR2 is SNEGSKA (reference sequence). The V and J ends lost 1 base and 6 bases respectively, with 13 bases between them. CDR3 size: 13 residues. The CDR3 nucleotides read TGCAGTGCTAGAGCCTACTTTGATGGCGAGCAGTACTTC. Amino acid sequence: CSARAYFDGEQYF.

The CDR3 loop is CASSSGLAGGGETQYF. Here the CDR3 DNA reads TGTGCCAGCAGCTCGGGACTAGCGGGAGGTGGAGAGACCCAGTACTTC. The chain has TRBV5-4 and TRBJ2-5; 15 bases agree with TRBD2. The CDR3 is 16 amino acids. Unmatched junction bases numbered 4, after V lost 3 bases and J lost 4 bases. Germline assignment: CDR1 SGHNT and CDR2 YYREEE (reference sequence).